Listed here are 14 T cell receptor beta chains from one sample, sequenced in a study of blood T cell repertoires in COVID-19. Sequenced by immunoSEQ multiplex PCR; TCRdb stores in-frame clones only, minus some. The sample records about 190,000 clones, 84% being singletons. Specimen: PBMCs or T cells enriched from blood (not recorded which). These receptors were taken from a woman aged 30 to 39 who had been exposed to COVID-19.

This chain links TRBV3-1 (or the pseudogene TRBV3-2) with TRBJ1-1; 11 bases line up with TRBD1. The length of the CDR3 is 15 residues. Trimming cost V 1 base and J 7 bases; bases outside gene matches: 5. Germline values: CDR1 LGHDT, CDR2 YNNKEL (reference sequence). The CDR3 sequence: CASSQGTGGFGEAFF. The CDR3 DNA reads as TGTGCCAGCAGCCAAGGGACAGGGGGCTTTGGTGAAGCTTTCTTT.

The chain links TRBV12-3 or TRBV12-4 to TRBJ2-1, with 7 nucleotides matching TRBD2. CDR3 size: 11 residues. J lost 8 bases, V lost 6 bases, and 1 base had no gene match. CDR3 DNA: TGTGCCAGCAGCCTAGCGGATGAGCAGTTCTTC. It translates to CASSLADEQFF.

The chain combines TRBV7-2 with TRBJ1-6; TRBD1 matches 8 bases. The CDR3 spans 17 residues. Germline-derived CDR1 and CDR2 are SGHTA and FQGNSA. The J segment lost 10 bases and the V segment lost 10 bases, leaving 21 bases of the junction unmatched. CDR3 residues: CATPSGRQGTSYSPLHF. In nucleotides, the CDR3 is TGTGCCACTCCTTCAGGACGACAGGGGACAAGTTACTCACCCCTCCACTTT.

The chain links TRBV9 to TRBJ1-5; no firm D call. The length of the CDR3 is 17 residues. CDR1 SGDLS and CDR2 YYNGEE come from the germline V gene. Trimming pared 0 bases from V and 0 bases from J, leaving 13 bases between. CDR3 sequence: CASSVGWESNSNQPQHF. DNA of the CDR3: TGTGCCAGCAGCGTAGGGTGGGAGTCGAATAGCAATCAGCCCCAGCATTTT. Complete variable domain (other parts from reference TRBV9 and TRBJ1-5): DSGVTQTPKHLITATGQRVTLRCSPRSGDLSVYWYQQSLDQGLQFLIQYYNGEERAKGNILERFSAQQFPDLHSELNLSSLELGDSALYFCASSVGWESNSNQPQHFGDGTRLSIL.

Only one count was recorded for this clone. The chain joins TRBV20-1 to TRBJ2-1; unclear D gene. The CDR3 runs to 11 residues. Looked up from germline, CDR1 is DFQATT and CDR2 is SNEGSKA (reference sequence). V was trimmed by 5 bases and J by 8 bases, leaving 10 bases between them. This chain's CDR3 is CSASHSYEQFF. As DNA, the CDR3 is TGCAGTGCTTCCCACTCGTATGAGCAGTTCTTC.

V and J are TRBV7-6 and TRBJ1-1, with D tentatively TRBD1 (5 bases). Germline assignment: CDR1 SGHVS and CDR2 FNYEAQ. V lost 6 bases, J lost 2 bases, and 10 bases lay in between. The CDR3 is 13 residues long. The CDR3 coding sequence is TGTGCCAGCAGTGCAGGGTATAACACTGAAGCTTTCTTT. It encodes CASSAGYNTEAFF.

CDR3 loop: CASSVATSGGALYF. The CDR3 DNA sequence: TGTGCCAGCAGCGTAGCGACTAGCGGGGGGGCCCTGTATTTT. This sequence joins TRBV9 and TRBJ2-3; 14 bases map to TRBD2. Losses at the gene ends were 0 bases for V and 14 bases for J; bases not matched to a gene: 5. CDR3 length: 14 amino acids. Germline CDR1 SGDLS, CDR2 YYNGEE.

The CDR3 region has the DNA TGTGCCAGCAGTTCCCAAGCAGGGGTTGGCTACACCTTC. This encodes CASSSQAGVGYTF. The chain uses TRBV6-6 and TRBJ1-2; perhaps TRBD1 as D (6 bases). V shed 4 bases and J shed 7 bases, with 13 bases lying between them. Germline-derived CDR1 and CDR2 are MNHNY and SVGAGI (reference sequence). The CDR3 loop spans 13 amino acids.

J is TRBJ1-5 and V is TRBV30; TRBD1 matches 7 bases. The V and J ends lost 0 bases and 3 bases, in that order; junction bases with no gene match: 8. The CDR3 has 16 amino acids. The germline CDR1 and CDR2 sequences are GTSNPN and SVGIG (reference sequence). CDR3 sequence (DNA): TGTGCCTGGAGTGTAAGGGACAGTGCGTACAATCAGCCCCAGCATTTT. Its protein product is CAWSVRDSAYNQPQHF. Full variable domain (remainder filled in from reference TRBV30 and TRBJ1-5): SQTIHQWPATLVQPVGSPLSLECTVEGTSNPNLYWYRQAAGRGLQLLFYSVGIGQISSEVPQNLSASRPQDRQFILSSKKLLLSDSGFYLCAWSVRDSAYNQPQHFGDGTRLSIL.

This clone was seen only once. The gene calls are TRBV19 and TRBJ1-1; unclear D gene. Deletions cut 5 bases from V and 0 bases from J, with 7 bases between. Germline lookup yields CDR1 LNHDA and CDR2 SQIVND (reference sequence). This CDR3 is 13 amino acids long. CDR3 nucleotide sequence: TGTGCCAGTAGTTTGGCCTTGAACACTGAAGCTTTCTTT. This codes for CASSLALNTEAFF.

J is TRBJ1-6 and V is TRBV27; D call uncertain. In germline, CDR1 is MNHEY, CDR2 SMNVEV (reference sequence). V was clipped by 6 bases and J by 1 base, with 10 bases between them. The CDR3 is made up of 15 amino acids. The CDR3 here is CASRSSESYNSPLHF. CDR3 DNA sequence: TGTGCCAGCAGATCCTCGGAGTCCTATAATTCACCCCTCCACTTT.

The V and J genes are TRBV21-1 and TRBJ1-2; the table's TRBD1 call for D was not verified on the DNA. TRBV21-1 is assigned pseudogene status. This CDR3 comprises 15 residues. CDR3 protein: CASSKVPRGQDGYTF. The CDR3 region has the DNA TGTGCCAGCAGCAAAGTCCCGAGGGGGCAGGATGGCTACACCTTC.

CDR3 DNA sequence: TGCGCCAGCAGCTTGGGGGACAGGGAGGGTCAACAGCCCCAGCATTTT. This gives the protein CASSLGDREGQQPQHF. The genes are TRBV5-1 and TRBJ1-5; 9 nucleotides align to TRBD1. Germline V lookup: CDR1 SGHRS, CDR2 YFSETQ. V was clipped by 0 bases and J by 7 bases; unmatched bases: 8. The CDR3 spans 16 residues.

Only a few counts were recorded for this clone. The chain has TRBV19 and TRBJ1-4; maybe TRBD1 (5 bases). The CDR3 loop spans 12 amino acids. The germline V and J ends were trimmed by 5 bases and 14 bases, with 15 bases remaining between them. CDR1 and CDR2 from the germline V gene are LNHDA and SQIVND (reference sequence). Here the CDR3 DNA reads TGTGCCAGTAGTTTTGTCAATGGGGGGCTGTTTTTT. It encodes CASSFVNGGLFF.